There are a few counts of the clone carrying this TCR beta chain. No antigen is known for it. 5'RACE, which relied on constant-segment primers, yielded TCR alpha and TCR beta cDNA libraries carrying sample barcodes and UMIs. TCRdb ran MiXCR on the 5' RACE reads and lists one entry per CDR3 protein. The table has approximately 400,000 distinct CDR3 sequences, 20% to 25% seen once. The data were taken from a study of T-cell memory formation after mild COVID-19. Study-level findings and limits: What remained unconfirmed was the SARS-CoV-2 specificity of second-wave clones peaking on day 37. Largely, contracting CD4+ clones fell within CM and EM, and contracting CD8+ clones within EMRA.

The V gene's germline CDR1 is MNHEY and CDR2 SMNVEV (reference sequence). V gave up 4 bases and J gave up 4 bases, with 17 bases separating them. This CDR3 spans 16 amino acids. This receptor was taken from an adult woman who had mild COVID-19 (a few samples of this study predate the infection). Cell type and time point are not known. The sequenced sample consisted of PBMCs or a T cell subset sorted from them (not recorded which). This chain uses TRBV27 with TRBJ2-1; D may match TRBD1 or TRBD2 (5 bases each). This chain's CDR3 is CASSSSGRRIYNEQFF. CDR3 coding DNA: TGTGCCAGCAGTTCATCAGGGCGGAGGATTTACAATGAGCAGTTCTTC.